Listed below are T cell receptor beta chains from one sample, sequenced in a study of shared clonotypes between healthy human individuals. TCRdb's copy holds only in-frame clones and misses some; the assay was immunoSEQ multiplex PCR. Here the sample spans hundreds of thousands of clones, around 78% being singletons. What was sequenced was PBMCs. Receptors originate from a middle-aged woman in good health. Some clones in this sample may be carry-over from other donors' samples. Each CDR3 is given with its conserved first and last residue. A D gene is named only where the DNA matches it firmly. Some rows mark clone size as missing; the rest say once, few, many or name a class of expanded clone.

>NA|TRBV5-4|NA|TRBJ1-4
TGTGCCAGCAGCTTACCTACCGGGACGGGGAATGAAAAACTGTTTTTT
CASSLPTGTGNEKLFF
>NA|TRBV19|NA|TRBJ1-1
TGTGCCAGTAGTCCCGCTCGAGGGTACACTGAAGCTTTCTTT
CASSPARGYTEAFF
>TRBD1|TRBV27|NA|TRBJ2-2
TGTGCCAGCAGTTTATTCGGGACAGGGTTTGCGGGCACCGGGGAGCTGTTTTTT
CASSLFGTGFAGTGELFF
>NA|TRBV10-3|NA|TRBJ2-7
TGTGCCATCAGTGAGTCTACTCCCTACGAGCAGTACTTC
CAISESTPYEQYF
>NA|TRBV7-3|few|TRBJ1-1
TGTGCCAGCAGCTTAAGGGGGCCAGGGAGAGGTTCGAACACTGAAGCTTTCTTT
CASSLRGPGRGSNTEAFF
>TRBD2|TRBV18|NA|TRBJ2-1
TGTGCCAGCTCACCACGGCCTCCGGGGACTAAAAGCAATGAGCAGTTCTTC
CASSPRPPGTKSNEQFF
>NA|TRBV27|NA|TRBJ1-1
TGTGCCAGCACCCCAGATTTCGGGGGGAGTAGCACTGAAGCTTTCTTT
CASTPDFGGSSTEAFF
>NA|TRBV7-9|once|TRBJ1-1
TGTGCCAGCAGCGCGCTTGAAGCTTTCTTT
CASSALEAFF
>NA|TRBV6-4|NA|TRBJ2-2
TGTGCCAGCAGTGACTCAACCGGGGAGCTGTTTTTT
CASSDSTGELFF
>TRBD2|TRBV4-2|NA|TRBJ2-1
TGTGCCGTGGGCCAGCGGGAGGGCGGTGAGCAGTTCTTC
CAVGQREGGEQFF
>NA|TRBV7-8|NA|TRBJ1-3
TGTGCCAGCAGCTTCCGGGGGGCTGGAAACACCATATATTTT
CASSFRGAGNTIYF
>NA|TRBV5-1|many|TRBJ2-1
TGCGCCAGCAGTGGGTCTGGACCCTCCTACAATGAGCAGTTCTTC
CASSGSGPSYNEQFF
>TRBD2|TRBV4-3|many|TRBJ2-1
TGCGCCAGCAGCCAAGAGGGGGGTAGCGGGAGTTCCTACAATGAGCAGTTCTTC
CASSQEGGSGSSYNEQFF